This TCR beta chain was retrieved from a study of cytomegalovirus exposure and HLA in healthy donors. PCR primers comprised 60 Vbeta and 13 Jbeta primers. As processed by the authors: Per a later analysis, the number of unique TCR beta chains was approximately 73 million, of which around 9.9 million were shared. Clones were sequenced by immunoSEQ multiplex PCR, and TCRdb holds only the in-frame ones, with some missing. Clone size and the V and J calls come from that table; the DNA yielded D and trimming. The table includes about 190,000 clones, approximately 84% detected once. Concerning this clone: This specimen includes other DNA sequences encoding the same CDR3.

Germline V gene sequence: CDR1 SEHNR, CDR2 FQNEAQ (reference sequence). The germline V and J ends were trimmed by 5 bases and 6 bases, with 16 bases remaining between them. The CDR3 spans 14 residues. The sequenced sample was PBMCs. The origin of this receptor is a woman aged 30 to 39 in good health and CMV-seropositive. The V call is TRBV7-9, the J call TRBJ2-5, with D perhaps matching TRBD1 (6 bases). For the CDR3, the DNA is TGTGCCAGCAGCACACGACAGGATGGCAAGACCCAGTACTTC. Protein: CASSTRQDGKTQYF.